Listed below are T cell receptor beta chains from one sample, sequenced in a study of CD8 T cells in Susac syndrome. TCRdb fed the immunoSEQ multiplex PCR reads into MiXCR, producing one record per CDR3 protein. The sample includes tens of thousands of distinct CDR3 sequences, roughly 93% seen only once; the top ten take 0.4% to 0.65%. Material: CD8+ T cells from PBMCs. Receptors originate from a human donor with multiple sclerosis. Each CDR3 is given with its conserved first and last residue. Fields, in order: J gene, D gene, V gene, clone size, CDR3 protein, CDR3 DNA. The D gene is left open where the match is weak. Clone size, where shown, is once, few, many, or a class for clones that have expanded.

TRBJ1-1,NA,TRBV28,NA,CASSPWGTEAFF,TGTGCCAGCAGCCCGTGGGGCACTGAAGCTTTCTTT
TRBJ2-2,NA,TRBV29-1,NA,CSVNTGELFF,TGCAGCGTCAACACCGGGGAGCTGTTTTTT
TRBJ2-3,TRBD1,TRBV10-3,NA,CAAAPGRGIENTQYF,TGTGCCGCCGCCCCTGGCAGGGGGATTGAAAATACGCAGTATTTT
TRBJ1-4,NA,TRBV9,NA,CASSVGGTAVNEKLFF,TGTGCCAGCAGCGTAGGGGGTACAGCAGTCAATGAAAAACTGTTTTTT
TRBJ2-1,TRBD2,TRBV27,NA,CASSPGTSGGYSSYNEQFF,TGTGCCAGCAGTCCAGGGACTAGCGGGGGGTACAGCTCCTACAATGAGCAGTTCTTC
TRBJ2-5,NA,TRBV5-4,NA,CASSLLAWDKRLVQETQYF,TGTGCCAGCAGCTTGCTGGCTTGGGACAAGCGGCTTGTCCAAGAGACCCAGTACTTC
TRBJ1-6,TRBD1,TRBV25-1,NA,CASSEYLGTGLSSPLHF,TGTGCCAGCAGTGAATATCTGGGGACAGGGTTGTCTTCACCCCTCCACTTT
TRBJ2-7,TRBD2,TRBV9,NA,CASSPEGSGGAVGEQYF,TGTGCCAGCAGCCCCGAGGGCAGCGGGGGGGCCGTAGGCGAGCAGTACTTC
TRBJ2-7,NA,TRBV11-1,NA,CASSWQGGYEQYF,TGTGCCAGCAGCTGGCAGGGAGGCTACGAGCAGTACTTC
TRBJ1-2,NA,TRBV13,NA,CASSSTGPWGGYTF,TGTGCCAGCAGCTCAACCGGGCCCTGGGGGGGCTACACCTTC
TRBJ1-2,NA,TRBV12-3/TRBV12-4,NA,CASRRVGGSYGYTF,TGTGCCAGTAGACGGGTCGGGGGCTCTTATGGCTACACCTTC
TRBJ2-7,NA,TRBV28,NA,CASSSLAGTETVYEQYF,TGTGCCAGCAGTTCTCTGGCCGGGACCGAGACGGTATACGAGCAGTACTTC
TRBJ1-1,NA,TRBV5-1,NA,CASSSRPGDTEAFF,TGCGCCAGCAGCTCGAGACCTGGGGACACTGAAGCTTTCTTT
TRBJ1-1,NA,TRBV6-5,once,CASSYNPGTEAFF,TGTGCCAGCAGTTACAACCCAGGGACTGAAGCTTTCTTT
TRBJ2-2,NA,TRBV7-3,NA,CASSPNSWELFF,TGTGCCAGCAGCCCCAATTCTTGGGAGCTGTTTTTT
TRBJ2-1,NA,TRBV20-1,NA,CSARLQGSEVNEQFF,TGCAGTGCTAGGCTCCAGGGGAGTGAGGTCAATGAGCAGTTCTTC
TRBJ2-7,NA,TRBV20-1,NA,CSARVLRDGYEQYF,TGCAGTGCTAGAGTACTCCGGGACGGCTACGAGCAGTACTTC
TRBJ2-6,NA,TRBV4-3,once,CASSQERGNRAESGANVLTF,TGCGCCAGCAGCCAAGAGAGGGGAAACAGGGCGGAGTCTGGGGCCAACGTCCTGACTTTC
TRBJ1-1,TRBD1,TRBV5-1,NA,CASSLEGQGHTEAFF,TGCGCCAGCAGCTTGGAGGGACAGGGGCACACTGAAGCTTTCTTT
TRBJ2-1,NA,TRBV6-6,NA,CASSYSAEQFF,TGTGCCAGCAGTTACTCGGCTGAGCAGTTCTTC
TRBJ2-7,TRBD1,TRBV20-1,NA,CSARDRMVEQYF,TGCAGTGCTAGGGACAGGATGGTCGAGCAGTACTTC
TRBJ2-5,NA,TRBV9,NA,CASSPGGPQTQYF,TGTGCCAGCAGCCCCGGGGGCCCACAGACCCAGTACTTC